This TCR beta chain was sequenced in a study of T cell responses to AZD1222 COVID-19 vaccine. Study-wide context: Analyses pooled second doses at about 4 or about 12 weeks.

Data came from immunoSEQ multiplex PCR; TCRdb stores just in-frame clones and leaves some out. The table includes some 170,000 clones, just under 95% detected once. Trimming at V came to 4 bases and at J to 5 bases, leaving 8 bases not matched to a gene. Germline lookup yields CDR1 SGHNT and CDR2 YYREEE (reference sequence). CDR3 length: 16 residues. Comments on this clone: Its antigen is as yet unknown.

Study findings and constraints: Compared with day 0, the breadth and depth of the Spike-specific TCR repertoire rose significantly after two doses of AZD1222. Possibly, clonal diversity was underestimated; donors were largely white British and included more females.

The sample here was peripheral blood, taken on day 0 of AZD1222 vaccination. The chain has TRBV5-4 and TRBJ2-2; 10 bases are shared with TRBD2. The receptor was derived from an adult in good health. The CDR3 DNA is TGTGCCAGCAGCCCAATAGCGGGGGGTTATACCGGGGAGCTGTTTTTT. It is translated as CASSPIAGGYTGELFF.